This TCR beta chain comes out of a study of shared T cell receptors in the human thymus (dated by TCRdb to 2020 to 2022). With respect to the entire study: The study examined how the human thymus generates shared, self-reactive T-cell receptor alpha chains.

The library was made by the immunoSEQ multiplex PCR assay. TCRdb stores this immuneACCESS table with in-frame sequences only. Part of the clones is absent; in the studies checked, under half of the shortfall reflects unresolved V genes, and no reason is known for the rest. The sample table lists about 400,000 clones, roughly 94% of them with a count of one. The ten largest clones add up to 0.02% of the sample. For CDR1 and CDR2, the germline V gene lists SGHNT and YENEEA. For this chain, trimming is 1 base at the V end and 1 base at the J end, and the number of junction bases without a gene match is 4. The CDR3 has 17 amino acids, counting the end cysteine and phenylalanine. Only the CDR3 part of the read is kept: 51 bases, read in frame from the first base. On this clone: What antigen it recognizes has not been identified. No base quality information exists; no much larger clone differs at one position.

Specimen: thymocytes. The TCR was taken from a human donor. This sequence uses TRBV11-3 and TRBJ2-6, with 7 middle bases fitting TRBD1. At the DNA level, the sequence is TGTGCCAGCAGCTTAGGACGACAGGGTTCTGGGGCCAACGTCCTGACTTTC. Translation gives CASSLGRQGSGANVLTF.